These 30 T cell receptor beta chains were all obtained from the same sample, sequenced in a study of somatic mutations in cytotoxic T cells in rheumatoid arthritis. Sequencing was performed with immunoSEQ multiplex PCR; in TCRdb, only in-frame clones are kept and a portion is missing. The sample has 20,000 to 25,000 clones, approximately 80% seen once. The sample consisted of CD8+ T cells sorted from blood. The origin of the receptors is an adult with rheumatoid arthritis.

The genes are TRBV5-6 and TRBJ2-3, with 9 bases identical to TRBD2. Trimming at V came to 4 bases and at J to 0 bases, leaving 6 bases not matched to a gene. Germline loops: CDR1 SGHDT, CDR2 YYEEEE. This CDR3 contains 16 residues. The chain's CDR3 is CASSGRAGGSTDTQYF. Written as DNA, the CDR3 is TGTGCCAGCAGCGGACGAGCGGGGGGTAGCACAGATACGCAGTATTTT.

The chain uses TRBV4-2 and TRBJ2-1, with 8 bases aligning to TRBD2. CDR3 size: 18 residues. V shed 4 bases and J 4 bases; nucleotides not matched to a gene: 15. CDR1 and CDR2 from the germline V gene are LGHNA and YNFKEQ. The CDR3 bases are TGTGCCAGCAGCCCCAGGACTAGCTTTGGTGTTGGGTACAATGAGCAGTTCTTC. It translates to CASSPRTSFGVGYNEQFF.

The chain employs TRBV7-6 and TRBJ1-3; TRBD1 might be the D (5 bases). Germline CDR1 and CDR2: SGHVS and FNYEAQ. V shed 2 bases and J shed 2 bases, with 7 bases lying between them. This CDR3 region has 14 residues. The CDR3 reads CASSLPGPGNTIYF. Here the CDR3 DNA reads TGTGCCAGCAGCTTACCAGGGCCTGGAAACACCATATATTTT.

This clone was recorded a few times. The chain is built from TRBV7-3 and TRBJ2-7; 10 nucleotides line up with TRBD2. This CDR3 contains 15 residues. Looked up from germline, CDR1 is SGHTA and CDR2 is FQGTGA. After removal of 2 bases from V and 3 bases from J, the junction contained 4 bases not matched to a gene. This chain's CDR3 is CASSLELAGSYEQYF. As DNA, the CDR3 is TGTGCCAGCAGCTTAGAACTAGCGGGGAGCTACGAGCAGTACTTC.

The gene calls are TRBV7-9 and TRBJ2-3; possible D gene TRBD2, 6 bases. Germline CDR1 is SEHNR and CDR2 is FQNEAQ (reference sequence). The CDR3 is made up of 15 amino acids. Trimming pared 1 base from V and 7 bases from J, leaving 15 bases between. The CDR3 loop reads CASSLGWDSPYTQYF. The CDR3 nucleotides are TGTGCCAGCAGCTTAGGTTGGGACTCCCCATATACGCAGTATTTT.

The chain combines TRBV2 with TRBJ1-5; D uncertain. The V end was cut by 0 bases, the J end by 3 bases, with 9 bases between. The CDR3 contains 15 residues. Germline V lookup: CDR1 SNHLY, CDR2 FYNNEI. CDR3 DNA: TGTGCCAGCAGTGAAGCAACGGCGGTCAATCAGCCCCAGCATTTT. Translation gives CASSEATAVNQPQHF.

The rearrangement uses TRBV6-5 and TRBJ2-7; D tentatively reads TRBD1 or TRBD2 (5 bases each). Between the trimmed V and J ends, which lost 6 bases and 5 bases, there was a span of 8 bases. This CDR3 spans 11 amino acids. The germline gives CDR1 MNHEY, CDR2 SVGAGI. The CDR3 nucleotides are TGTGCCAGCAGGGGGGTGGACGAGCAGTACTTC. Its protein product is CASRGVDEQYF.

The gene calls are TRBV5-4 and TRBJ1-1; no reliable D call. The V gene lost 2 bases and the J gene lost 1 base, with 6 bases spanning the gap. CDR1 is SGHNT, CDR2 YYREEE, per germline (reference sequence). The CDR3 is 13 residues long. CDR3 amino acids: CASSFMGNTEAFF. DNA of the CDR3: TGTGCCAGCAGCTTTATGGGGAACACTGAAGCTTTCTTT.

The chain has TRBV19 and TRBJ1-6; tentatively, D is TRBD1 (5 bases). V lost 4 bases and J 7 bases, leaving 14 bases between the germline ends. Germline loops: CDR1 LNHDA, CDR2 SQIVND (reference sequence). CDR3 size: 15 residues. CDR3: CASSKVTEGNSPLHF. The DNA of the CDR3 is TGTGCCAGTAGTAAAGTGACAGAAGGGAATTCACCCCTCCACTTT.

The V call is TRBV19, the J call TRBJ2-7; possible D gene TRBD1, 5 bases. Germline CDR1 LNHDA, CDR2 SQIVND (reference sequence). The CDR3 runs 13 residues. With 3 bases removed from V and 3 bases from J, the gap between germline ends came to 9 bases. CDR3 loop: CASSMGRVYEQYF. In DNA form, the CDR3 reads TGTGCCAGTAGTATGGGCAGGGTCTACGAGCAGTACTTC.

The gene calls are TRBV5-1 and TRBJ2-3; D not certain. The CDR3 contains 14 residues. Per germline, CDR1 SGHRS and CDR2 YFSETQ. Between the trimmed V and J ends, which lost 2 bases and 0 bases, there was a span of 7 bases. The CDR3 here is CASSLETSTDTQYF. For the CDR3, the DNA is TGCGCCAGCAGCTTAGAAACCAGCACAGATACGCAGTATTTT.

The chain carries TRBV6-6 and TRBJ2-7; no clear D gene. V lost 6 bases and J lost 4, with 10 bases in between. CDR1 MNHNY and CDR2 SVGAGI come from the germline V gene (reference sequence). The CDR3 loop spans 12 amino acids. CDR3: CASSNVRYEQYF. The CDR3 DNA sequence: TGTGCCAGCAGCAACGTGAGATACGAGCAGTACTTC.

V is TRBV4-3 and J is TRBJ1-2, with D tentatively TRBD1 (6 bases). V dropped 1 base and J dropped 7 bases, with 16 bases sitting between them. CDR3 size: 15 residues. The V gene's germline CDR1 is LGHNA and CDR2 YSLEER. The CDR3 is CASSQGVTGIPGYTF. As DNA, the CDR3 is TGCGCCAGCAGCCAAGGAGTAACAGGGATTCCTGGCTACACCTTC.

The V and J genes are TRBV19 and TRBJ1-1, with 8 bases matching TRBD1. This CDR3 contains 14 residues. V lost 3 bases and J lost 4; bases outside the gene matches: 4. CDR1 and CDR2 (germline): LNHDA, SQIVND (reference sequence). In DNA, the CDR3 is TGTGCCAGTAGTATCCAGGGGGCGGCCACTGAAGCTTTCTTT. It is translated as CASSIQGAATEAFF. Combining the CDR3 with reference TRBV19 and TRBJ1-1 gives the whole variable domain DGGITQSPKYLFRKEGQNVTLSCEQNLNHDAMYWYRQDPGQGLRLIYYSQIVNDFQKGDIAEGYSVSREKKESFPLTVTSAQKNPTAFYLCASSIQGAATEAFFGQGTRLTVV.

This clone was found once. The chain combines TRBV27 with TRBJ1-1, with D perhaps matching TRBD1 (5 bases). In germline, CDR1 is MNHEY, CDR2 SMNVEV (reference sequence). The CDR3 length is 14 residues. V was clipped by 2 bases and J by 3 bases, with 10 bases between them. In DNA, the CDR3 is TGTGCCAGCAGTTTAATCCTGGGGGACACTGAAGCTTTCTTT. Protein sequence: CASSLILGDTEAFF.

This chain connects TRBV6-5 to TRBJ2-2, with a weak D call TRBD1 (6 bases). Trimming took 2 bases from V and 7 from J, leaving 14 bases between them. From germline, CDR1 is MNHEY and CDR2 SVGAGI. The CDR3 consists of 15 residues. The DNA for the CDR3 is TGTGCCAGCAGTTACGGTACAGGGACGGGCGGGGAGCTGTTTTTT. It yields the protein CASSYGTGTGGELFF.

The chain combines TRBV19 with TRBJ1-2; 7 bases fit TRBD1. CDR1 is LNHDA and CDR2 is SQIVND in the germline V gene (reference sequence). This CDR3 region has 15 residues. Trimming at V came to 5 bases and at J to 6 bases, leaving 12 bases not matched to a gene. CDR3 residues: CASSGYRGWVDGYTF. The CDR3 DNA is TGTGCCAGTAGTGGATACAGGGGTTGGGTGGATGGCTACACCTTC.

The chain has TRBV5-4 and TRBJ1-2; D is unclear. Germline V gene lookup returns CDR1 SGHNT and CDR2 YYREEE (reference sequence). Trimming removed 4 bases from V and 1 base from J, with 17 bases in between. The CDR3 has 16 amino acids. The CDR3 nucleotides are TGTGCCAGCAGCCCCGTCCCCTCCGATCATAACTATGGCTACACCTTC. As protein: CASSPVPSDHNYGYTF. Variable domain in full (rest from reference TRBV5-4 and TRBJ1-2): ETGVTQSPTHLIKTRGQQVTLRCSSQSGHNTVSWYQQALGQGPQFIFQYYREEENGRGNFPPRFSGLQFPNYSSELNVNALELDDSALYLCASSPVPSDHNYGYTFGSGTRLTVV.

This clone has a handful of counts. This CDR3 reads CASSQDAHEYEQYF. In nucleotides, the CDR3 is TGTGCCAGCAGCCAAGATGCTCATGAATACGAGCAGTACTTC. V usage is TRBV4-2 and J usage is TRBJ2-7; D is ambiguous. V gave up 0 bases and J gave up 4 bases, with 10 bases separating them. This CDR3 is 14 amino acids long. Germline V gives CDR1 LGHNA, CDR2 YNFKEQ.

The chain carries TRBV2 and TRBJ2-7; D assignment may be TRBD1 or TRBD2 (5 bases each). The CDR3 has 14 amino acids. Germline V lookup: CDR1 SNHLY, CDR2 FYNNEI. The germline V and J ends were trimmed by 7 bases and 0 bases, with 13 bases remaining between them. DNA of the CDR3: TGTGCCAGCATCTCGGGACCCAACTCCTACGAGCAGTACTTC. Protein: CASISGPNSYEQYF.

This chain joins TRBV7-9 and TRBJ2-3, with TRBD2 matching 7 bases. V gave up 4 bases and J gave up 5 bases; unmatched junction bases: 6. The V gene's germline CDR1 is SEHNR and CDR2 FQNEAQ (reference sequence). The CDR3 extends over 14 amino acids. CDR3 residues: CASSSGLQLDTQYF. The DNA for the CDR3 is TGTGCCAGCAGCTCGGGACTACAACTAGATACGCAGTATTTT.

The table lists this clone with a few counts. The chain employs TRBV11-1 and TRBJ2-1; 7 bases agree with TRBD1. Germline V gene lookup returns CDR1 SGHAT and CDR2 FQDESV (reference sequence). Trimming at V came to 5 bases and at J to 3 bases, leaving 4 bases not matched to a gene. CDR3 length equals 14 residues. CDR3 in DNA: TGTGCCAGCAGCCCGCGGACAGGCTACAATGAGCAGTTCTTC. Protein sequence: CASSPRTGYNEQFF.

The genes are TRBV7-9 and TRBJ2-5; the D gene is possibly TRBD1 (5 bases). The CDR3 totals 15 residues. CDR1 and CDR2 (germline): SEHNR, FQNEAQ (reference sequence). Trimming removed 4 bases from V and 0 bases from J, with 12 bases in between. Here the CDR3 DNA reads TGTGCCAGCAGCTACCGTGACAGCTACCAAGAGACCCAGTACTTC. Translating gives CASSYRDSYQETQYF. The full variable domain, its missing parts supplied by reference TRBV7-9 and TRBJ2-5, is DTGVSQNPRHKITKRGQNVTFRCDPISEHNRLYWYRQTLGQGPEFLTYFQNEAQLEKSRLLSDRFSAERPKGSFSTLEIQRTEQGDSAMYLCASSYRDSYQETQYFGPGTRLLVL.

The rearrangement links TRBV5-1 to TRBJ2-5; 7 bases agree with TRBD2. The J call may be in error: the DNA end matches TRBJ2-7 better. This CDR3 is built from 12 residues. Germline V lookup: CDR1 SGHRS, CDR2 YFSETQ. The CDR3 DNA is TGCGCCAGCAGCAGGGAGGGTTACGAGCAGTACTTC. This gives the protein CASSREGYEQYF.

This sequence joins TRBV7-9 and TRBJ1-2; TRBD1 agrees at 12 bases. This CDR3 region has 17 residues. V shed 8 bases, J shed 1 base, and the junction held 11 bases outside the gene matches. In germline, CDR1 is SEHNR, CDR2 FQNEAQ (reference sequence). The CDR3 sequence: CASAGTGGAKGNYGYTF. In DNA form, the CDR3 reads TGTGCCAGCGCCGGGACAGGGGGCGCGAAGGGTAACTATGGCTACACCTTC. The complete variable domain, with remaining parts taken from reference TRBV7-9 and TRBJ1-2, reads DTGVSQNPRHKITKRGQNVTFRCDPISEHNRLYWYRQTLGQGPEFLTYFQNEAQLEKSRLLSDRFSAERPKGSFSTLEIQRTEQGDSAMYLCASAGTGGAKGNYGYTFGSGTRLTVV.

This chain uses TRBV9 with TRBJ2-1, with a possible D match to TRBD2 (6 bases). The V gene lost 0 bases and the J gene lost 5 bases, with 9 bases spanning the gap. The CDR3 extends over 14 amino acids. The germline CDR1 and CDR2 sequences are SGDLS and YYNGEE. The CDR3 bases are TGTGCCAGCAGCGTAGGTGGGGGGAACAATGAGCAGTTCTTC. Its translation: CASSVGGGNNEQFF.

This chain links TRBV9 with TRBJ1-3; 10 nucleotides align to TRBD1. Germline CDR1 SGDLS, CDR2 YYNGEE. With V trimmed by 3 bases and J by 4 bases, 4 bases remained unmatched. The CDR3 length is 15 residues. CDR3 nucleotides: TGTGCCAGCAGCGGACAGGGGGCGAAAGGAAACACCATATATTTT. Amino acid sequence: CASSGQGAKGNTIYF.

This clone was recorded only once. The genes are TRBV10-2 and TRBJ1-1, with D perhaps TRBD1 (6 bases). This CDR3 is built from 14 residues. The germline V gene has CDR1 WSHSY and CDR2 SAAADI. V lost 4 bases to trimming and J lost 1 base, with 10 bases between them. The CDR3 DNA is TGCGCCAGCAGTGGCGGGGGCACGAACACTGAAGCTTTCTTT. Translation gives CASSGGGTNTEAFF.

This rearrangement joins TRBV4-1 to TRBJ2-1; 7 bases match TRBD1. V lost 0 bases and J lost 9; bases outside the gene matches: 11. CDR1 MGHRA and CDR2 YSYEKL come from the germline V gene. This CDR3 contains 16 residues. CDR3 sequence: CASSQDQTGPSTEQFF. CDR3 DNA: TGCGCCAGCAGCCAAGACCAGACAGGGCCGAGCACTGAGCAGTTCTTC.

The chain combines TRBV15 with TRBJ1-1; no firm D call. The V gene lost 1 base and the J gene lost 1 base, with 16 bases spanning the gap. CDR3 length: 17 residues. CDR1 is LNHNV, CDR2 YYDKDF, per germline (reference sequence). CDR3 sequence (DNA): TGTGCCACCAGCAGAGGAGAGGGTCTCACAAGGAACACTGAAGCTTTCTTT. Translating gives CATSRGEGLTRNTEAFF.